This TCR beta chain originates from a study of cytomegalovirus exposure and HLA in healthy donors. Study at large: Genotyping showed 81% of fewer than 500 donors falling in the Caucasian-associated ancestry cluster.

This clone was counted only a few times. 13 Jbeta primers and 60 Vbeta primers were used for the PCR. Measured with immunoSEQ multiplex PCR; TCRdb has only the in-frame clones, and not every one. The table shows about 180,000 clones, with over 60% occurring only once. Looked up from germline, CDR1 is KGHSH and CDR2 is LQKENI. After removal of 3 bases from V and 3 bases from J, the junction contained 7 bases not matched to a gene. The CDR3 contains 16 residues. The sequencing input was PBMCs. The sequence was obtained from a man aged 18 to 35 in good health and CMV-seronegative. V is TRBV18 and J is TRBJ1-1; 10 bases map to TRBD1. This CDR3 is CASSPPDRGLDTEAFF. The DNA of the CDR3 is TGTGCCAGCTCACCCCCCGACAGGGGGCTGGACACTGAAGCTTTCTTT.